This T cell receptor (beta chain) stems from a study of early T cells in non-severe SARS-CoV-2 infection. MiXCR, applied by TCRdb to the 5' RACE reads, yields one record per CDR3 protein. The sample carries 85,000 to 90,000 distinct CDR3 sequences, around 13% recorded once. The study, taken as a whole, reports: Using VDJdb, the matching emphasized anti-spike CD8 responses while missing private and CD4 specificities.

This CDR3 spans 13 amino acids. V shed 6 bases and J shed 4 bases, with 13 bases lying between them. Germline CDR1 reads MDHEN; CDR2 reads SYDVKM. Concerning this clonotype itself: Its antigen is as yet unknown.

The chain recombines TRBV28 with TRBJ2-7; D is possibly TRBD1 or TRBD2 (5 bases each). The TCR was taken from an adult who was a healthcare worker with PCR-confirmed SARS-CoV-2 infection or an uninfected control (not recorded which). The sample was whole blood. CDR3 residues: CASRPLGTYEQYF. CDR3 in DNA: TGTGCCAGCAGACCCCTGGGGACGTACGAGCAGTACTTC.